These T cell receptor beta chains were read from a single sample in a study of T-cell memory formation after mild COVID-19. TCRdb ran MiXCR on the 5' RACE reads and lists one entry per CDR3 protein. Of about 610,000 distinct CDR3 sequences in the sample, 17% are singletons; the top ten hold about 8.1%. Sequenced: PBMCs or a T cell subset sorted from them (not recorded which). The receptors were gathered from an adult woman who had mild COVID-19 (a few samples of this study predate the infection). Cell type and time point are not known. Both conserved end residues are part of each CDR3. D genes are given only for firm matches. Rows give clone size only sometimes, using once, few, many, or a class for an expanded clone.

TRBJ2-5 | TRBV24-1 | few | TRBD1 | CATSDTGGGETQYF
TRBJ2-6 | TRBV12-3/TRBV12-4 | NA | NA | CASLRQVKISGANVLTF
TRBJ1-6 | TRBV19 | few | NA | CASSPPGLTEENSPLHF
TRBJ2-5 | TRBV27 | few | TRBD1 | CASSLLRGPEQETQYF
TRBJ1-2 | TRBV6-1 | few | TRBD1 | CASRGDSRDGYTF
TRBJ2-5 | TRBV7-2 | NA | TRBD2 | CASSLWPPTSGVEETQYF
TRBJ2-7 | TRBV12-3/TRBV12-4 | few | NA | CASSLGLTVTYEQYF
TRBJ1-4 | TRBV3-1 | NA | NA | CASSQGGNNEKLFF
TRBJ2-1 | TRBV5-1 | NA | NA | CASSFGQSASEEFF
TRBJ2-2 | TRBV4-1 | few | NA | CASSPTGSGGELFF
TRBJ2-5 | TRBV5-1 | many | NA | CASSLGLTEETQYF
TRBJ1-3 | TRBV20-1 | few | TRBD1 | CSARGQSVGNTIYF
TRBJ2-7 | TRBV7-6 | NA | NA | CASRKEGTYEQYF
TRBJ2-6 | TRBV12-3/TRBV12-4 | few | NA | CASSRVVRSGANVLTF
TRBJ2-1 | TRBV24-1 | NA | NA | CATSIQGYNEQFF
TRBJ2-3 | TRBV20-1 | few | NA | CSARGLLLGADTQYF
TRBJ1-2 | TRBV9 | NA | TRBD1 | CASSPQDRRGYGYTF
TRBJ1-3 | TRBV12-3/TRBV12-4 | few | NA | CASSLGGGPGNTIYF
TRBJ2-3 | TRBV7-9 | NA | NA | CASSSTDFYGTDTQYF
TRBJ1-1 | TRBV29-1 | few | TRBD1 | CSTGGNAEAFF
TRBJ2-1 | TRBV29-1 | NA | TRBD2 | CSVSGTSGPNEQFF
TRBJ2-2 | TRBV15 | many | NA | CATSISLSGTGELFF
TRBJ2-3 | TRBV29-1 | NA | NA | CSVIGLQSSSTDTQYF
TRBJ2-1 | TRBV27 | few | NA | CASRQTDVGWNEQFF
TRBJ2-7 | TRBV20-1 | NA | NA | CSARDRIEQGTLREQYF
TRBJ2-1 | TRBV29-1 | many | NA | CSVVGTSSYNEQFF
TRBJ2-6 | TRBV7-6 | NA | TRBD2 | CASSPRVAGVSGANVLTF
TRBJ2-5 | TRBV7-9 | few | NA | CASRVGEETQYF
TRBJ2-7 | TRBV20-1 | many | NA | CSAGSYEQYF
TRBJ1-2 | TRBV7-9 | NA | NA | CASSREPGLGYTF
TRBJ2-3 | TRBV12-3/TRBV12-4 | NA | NA | CASSLRGARTDTQYF
TRBJ1-4 | TRBV7-9 | NA | NA | CASSRTSTNEKLFF
TRBJ1-5 | TRBV12-3/TRBV12-4 | NA | NA | CASSFSGAGVQPQHF
TRBJ2-1 | TRBV7-2 | NA | NA | CASSPQESYNEQFF
TRBJ1-2 | TRBV27 | NA | NA | CASSSELTGSNYGYTF
TRBJ2-3 | TRBV5-1 | NA | TRBD2 | CASSSGTSGDRYTQYF
TRBJ2-1 | TRBV5-1 | few | NA | CASSLGVPADEQFF
TRBJ1-4 | TRBV9 | few | NA | CASSVRPGEKLFF
TRBJ2-3 | TRBV5-1 | few | TRBD2 | CASSREDGNTQYF
TRBJ1-5 | TRBV12-3/TRBV12-4 | many | TRBD1 | CASSIGTGAQPQHF
TRBJ1-1 | TRBV24-1 | NA | TRBD1 | CATSDGRRDSGKAFF
TRBJ2-7 | TRBV5-6 | few | NA | CASSLQAGPYYEQYF
TRBJ1-1 | TRBV3-1 | few | NA | CASSQASRANEAFF
TRBJ2-5 | TRBV7-7 | NA | NA | CASSRGLQEETQYF
TRBJ1-1 | TRBV19 | NA | NA | CASRQTSPNTEAFF
TRBJ2-3 | TRBV4-1 | NA | NA | CASSQVGSRYTDTQYF
TRBJ1-2 | TRBV12-3/TRBV12-4 | few | NA | CASSLGGQIYGYTF
TRBJ2-1 | TRBV20-1 | NA | NA | CSARGGTGQFF
TRBJ1-1 | TRBV12-3/TRBV12-4 | NA | NA | CASSPRKGEAFF
TRBJ1-4 | TRBV4-1 | NA | NA | CASSQVLGVGEKLFF
TRBJ1-6 | TRBV30 | many | NA | CAWSGQGNSPLHF
TRBJ2-3 | TRBV4-2 | NA | NA | CASSQGRRDTQYF
TRBJ1-1 | TRBV4-3 | few | TRBD1 | CASSHRDRGTEAFF
TRBJ1-2 | TRBV5-5 | NA | NA | CASSWGPSTKTNYGYTF
TRBJ1-4 | TRBV18 | few | NA | CASSLSVFTTNEKLFF
TRBJ2-3 | TRBV24-1 | NA | NA | CATSDPISDTQYF
TRBJ2-3 | TRBV27 | few | TRBD1 | CASSISTGGLEYF
TRBJ2-7 | TRBV27 | NA | NA | CASSLWGGPDYEQYF
TRBJ1-5 | TRBV7-9 | NA | TRBD1 | CASSPNQVGDRGLGQPQHF